Shown below are 12 T cell receptor beta chains from a single sample sequenced in a study of T cell repertoires in cytomegalovirus infection. TCRdb reanalysed the reads using MiXCR and keeps one entry per CDR3 protein. The table has around 770,000 distinct CDR3 sequences, 25% to 35% seen once; the top ten hold around 13%. Their recognized antigens are unknown. Sequenced here: cultured CD8+ T cells from PBMCs, sampled from culture after CMV antigen stimulation. These TCRs come from a human donor in good health (CMV status not recorded). Some clones in this sample may be carry-over from other donors' samples.

V and J are TRBV7-9 and TRBJ1-1; D not resolved. The CDR3 runs to 13 residues. Germline V gives CDR1 SEHNR, CDR2 FQNEAQ (reference sequence). Trimming stripped 9 bases from V and 0 bases from J, with 11 bases between. Here the CDR3 DNA reads TGTGCCAGTTATGGCAGCGTGAACACTGAAGCTTTCTTT. Amino acid sequence: CASYGSVNTEAFF.

This clonotype was detected a few times. This sequence joins TRBV27 and TRBJ1-1, with TRBD1 identical over 11 bases. The CDR3 has 14 amino acids. Germline V gene sequence: CDR1 MNHEY, CDR2 SMNVEV (reference sequence). Trimming took 5 bases from V and 6 from J; bases not matched to a gene: 5. CDR3 residues: CASSMDRGQAEAFF. DNA of the CDR3: TGTGCCAGCAGTATGGACAGGGGGCAGGCTGAAGCTTTCTTT.

The J gene is TRBJ2-7, the V gene TRBV6-2 or TRBV6-3, with 7 bases lining up with TRBD2. V shed 2 bases, J shed 6 bases, and the junction held 4 bases outside the gene matches. CDR1 MNHEY and CDR2 SVGEGT come from the germline V gene. CDR3 length equals 13 residues. The CDR3 spells CASSYGGGSEQYV. DNA of the CDR3: TGTGCCAGCAGTTACGGCGGGGGAAGCGAGCAGTACGTC.

This clonotype has at least ten counts. The chain is built from TRBV6-1 and TRBJ2-1; D is perhaps TRBD1 (6 bases). The length of the CDR3 is 11 residues. Germline assignment: CDR1 MNHNS and CDR2 SASEGT. V shed 7 bases and J shed 10 bases, with 11 bases lying between them. The CDR3 DNA is TGTGCCAGCAAACGGACAGTGGAGCAGTTCTTC. This codes for CASKRTVEQFF.

In its sample, this clonotype was seen many times. The chain employs TRBV7-6 and TRBJ2-3, with D perhaps being TRBD1 or TRBD2 (5 bases each). This CDR3 contains 13 residues. CDR1 and CDR2 (germline): SGHVS, FNYEAQ. Between the trimmed V and J ends, which lost 5 bases and 0 bases, there was a span of 6 bases. CDR3 bases: TGTGCCAGCAGCAGGGACAGCACAGATACGCAGTATTTT. It yields the protein CASSRDSTDTQYF.

The gene calls are TRBV27 and TRBJ1-1; D gene unclear. The CDR3 totals 14 residues. The germline gives CDR1 MNHEY, CDR2 SMNVEV (reference sequence). Trimming left V 5 bases short and J 3 bases short, with 13 bases between. The DNA for the CDR3 is TGTGCCAGCAGTATGGAGTGGGATTACACTGAAGCTTTCTTT. It encodes CASSMEWDYTEAFF.

This chain joins TRBV20-1 and TRBJ1-2; D ambiguous. This CDR3 is built from 12 residues. CDR1 DFQATT and CDR2 SNEGSKA come from the germline V gene (reference sequence). The ends were cut back, 0 bases at V and 5 bases at J, with 7 bases in the middle. The CDR3 spells CSARDGSYGYTF. The DNA for the CDR3 is TGCAGTGCTAGAGATGGGTCTTATGGCTACACCTTC.

The genes are TRBV6-5 and TRBJ1-1, with D possibly TRBD1 on 6 matching bases. The CDR3 runs 15 residues. Trimming shortened V by 0 bases and J by 2 bases, and 10 bases separated the two germline ends. CDR1 is MNHEY and CDR2 is SVGAGI in the germline V gene. The CDR3: CASSYSGGQNTEAFF. The CDR3 DNA reads as TGTGCCAGCAGTTACTCGGGGGGGCAAAACACTGAAGCTTTCTTT.

This clonotype was counted ten times or more. The chain carries TRBV19 and TRBJ1-2; weak D call: TRBD1 (6 bases). With 3 bases removed from V and 2 bases from J, the gap between germline ends came to 7 bases. Germline V gene data show CDR1 as LNHDA and CDR2 as SQIVND (reference sequence). The CDR3 runs 13 residues. The CDR3 bases are TGTGCCAGTAGTATGGGGGCCAACTATGGCTACACCTTC. Its protein is CASSMGANYGYTF.

The chain uses TRBV6-5 and TRBJ2-3; no reliable D call. This CDR3 has 17 residues. Germline assignment: CDR1 MNHEY and CDR2 SVGAGI. Trimming took off 2 bases at V and 2 bases at J, with 17 bases between the two ends. In DNA, the CDR3 is TGTGCCAGCAGTTACAGGGCCGACCCTAGAGCCACAGATACGCAGTATTTT. Translation gives CASSYRADPRATDTQYF.

This clonotype was found a few times. The chain joins TRBV4-3 to TRBJ2-1, with D possibly TRBD2 on 7 matching bases. The V gene lost 3 bases and the J gene lost 3 bases, with 21 bases spanning the gap. From germline, CDR1 is LGHNA and CDR2 YSLEER. CDR3 size: 18 residues. The CDR3 is CASSHKLGKGGIYNEQFF. Here the CDR3 DNA reads TGCGCCAGCAGCCATAAGCTGGGCAAGGGGGGGATCTACAATGAGCAGTTCTTC.

This clonotype was seen more than once but under ten times. The gene calls are TRBV6-1 and TRBJ2-2; 7 bases are shared with TRBD1. Losses at the gene ends were 3 bases for V and 3 bases for J; bases not matched to a gene: 7. This CDR3 spans 16 amino acids. Germline V gene data show CDR1 as MNHNS and CDR2 as SASEGT. CDR3 sequence reads: CASSDATGKDTGELFF. DNA for the CDR3: TGTGCCAGCAGTGATGCGACAGGGAAGGACACCGGGGAGCTGTTTTTT.